The present T cell receptor beta chain was sequenced within a study of CD8 T cells in ankylosing spondylitis. MiXCR, run by TCRdb on the 5' RACE reads, gives a single entry per CDR3 protein. The top ten hold around 6.5% of the sample, which has 200,000 to 250,000 distinct CDR3 sequences, about 11% seen once. The study, taken as a whole, reports: Disease-linked clones reportedly concentrated significantly in matched ankylosing spondylitis synovial fluid. Earlier literature documents some of the motif variants in reactive arthritis synovial fluid and blood. One TCR beta motif, made up of roughly eight highly homologous variants, appeared characteristic of ankylosing spondylitis blood.

This clonotype was counted a few times. Its cognate antigen is unknown. This sequence originates from a male donor with ankylosing spondylitis or in good health (not recorded which). Source material: blood, either unsorted or a sorted T cell fraction (not recorded which).

CDR3 region: CASSLWASGTLAKNIQYF. The CDR3 coding sequence is TGCGCCAGCAGCTTGTGGGCTAGCGGGACTCTAGCCAAAAACATTCAGTACTTC. This sequence joins TRBV5-1 and TRBJ2-4, with 9 nucleotides matching TRBD2. Trimming cost V 1 base and J 0 bases; bases outside gene matches: 8. Germline V CDR1 and CDR2: SGHRS, YFSETQ. The CDR3 is 18 amino acids. The full variable domain, its missing parts supplied by reference TRBV5-1 and TRBJ2-4, is KAGVTQTPRYLIKTRGQQVTLSCSPISGHRSVSWYQQTPGQGLQFLFEYFSETQRNKGNFPGRFSGRQFSNSRSEMNVSTLELGDSALYLCASSLWASGTLAKNIQYFGAGTRLSVL.